This TCR beta chain was recorded in a study of blood T cell repertoires in COVID-19. In the study overall: Both acute and convalescent COVID-19 samples were obtained from the United States, Italy and Spain. T cells, B-cell-depleted T cells, or PBMCs provided the cDNA or gDNA that served as material.

This table comes from immunoSEQ multiplex PCR, and its TCRdb copy is limited to in-frame clones, with some not included. The sample lists approximately 250,000 clones; around four fifths were seen once. Everyone who took part was roughly 18 to 89 years old, and they came from over 20 US areas. Self-reported history from a screening survey and questionnaire set each donor's cohort. Trimming removed 4 bases at V and 2 bases at J, with 13 bases between. This CDR3 is 15 amino acids long. Germline values: CDR1 SGHRS, CDR2 YFSETQ. The sample comprised PBMCs or T cells enriched from blood (not recorded which). V gene TRBV5-1 combines with J gene TRBJ1-3; a possible D gene is TRBD1 (6 bases). The TCR comes from a man in his forties who had recovered from COVID-19. The CDR3 nucleotides read TGCGCCAGCAGCATAAACGAGGGGGCTGGAAACACCATATATTTT. Its translation: CASSINEGAGNTIYF.